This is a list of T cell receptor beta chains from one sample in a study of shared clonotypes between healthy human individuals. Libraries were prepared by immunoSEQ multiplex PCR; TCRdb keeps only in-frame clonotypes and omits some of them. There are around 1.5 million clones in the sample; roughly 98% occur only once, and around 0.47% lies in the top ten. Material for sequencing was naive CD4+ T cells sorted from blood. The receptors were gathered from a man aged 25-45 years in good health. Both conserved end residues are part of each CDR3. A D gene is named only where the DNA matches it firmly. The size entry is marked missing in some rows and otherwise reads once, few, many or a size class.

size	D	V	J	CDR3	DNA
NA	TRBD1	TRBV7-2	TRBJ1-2	CASSPGQGARGYTF	TGTGCCAGCAGCCCTGGACAGGGGGCTAGGGGCTACACCTTC
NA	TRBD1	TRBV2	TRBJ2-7	CASQQGDYEQYF	TGTGCCAGCCAACAGGGGGACTACGAGCAGTACTTC
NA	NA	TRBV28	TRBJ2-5	CASSEHTERETQYF	TGTGCCAGCAGTGAGCATACAGAGAGAGAGACCCAGTACTTC
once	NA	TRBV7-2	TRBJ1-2	CASSLGAGHLVYGYTF	TGTGCCAGCAGCCTCGGGGCAGGACACTTGGTCTATGGCTACACCTTC
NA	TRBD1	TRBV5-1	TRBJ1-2	CASSPGTGVSPNYGYTF	TGCGCCAGCAGCCCTGGGACAGGGGTTTCCCCTAACTATGGCTACACCTTC
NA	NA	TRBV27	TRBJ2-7	CASSLERTYSYEQYF	TGTGCCAGCAGTTTAGAGCGAACGTACTCCTACGAGCAGTACTTC
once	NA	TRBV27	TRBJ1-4	CASSGAARGEKLFF	TGTGCCAGCAGTGGAGCGGCCCGGGGGGAAAAACTGTTTTTT
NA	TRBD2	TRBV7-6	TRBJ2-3	CASSLRERADTQYF	TGTGCCAGCAGCTTGCGGGAGAGGGCAGATACGCAGTATTTT
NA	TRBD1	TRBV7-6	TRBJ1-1	CASSLVSDRGRTVTEAFF	TGTGCCAGCAGCTTAGTGTCCGACAGGGGGCGGACGGTCACTGAAGCTTTCTTT
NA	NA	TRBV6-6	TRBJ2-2	CASSHNTGELFF	TGTGCCAGCAGTCACAACACCGGGGAGCTGTTTTTT
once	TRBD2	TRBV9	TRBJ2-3	CASSVDGLGEGSDTQYF	TGTGCCAGCAGCGTAGATGGACTAGGGGAGGGCTCAGATACGCAGTATTTT
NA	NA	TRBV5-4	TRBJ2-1	CASTSGIGASYNEQFF	TGTGCCAGCACCTCGGGAATTGGTGCGTCCTACAATGAGCAGTTCTTC
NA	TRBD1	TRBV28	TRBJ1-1	CASSFRDRKIDFF	TGTGCCAGCAGTTTTAGGGACAGGAAGATTGATTTCTTT
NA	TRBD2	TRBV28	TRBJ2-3	CASSLIAGVGDTQYF	TGTGCCAGCAGTTTAATTGCGGGAGTAGGAGATACGCAGTATTTT
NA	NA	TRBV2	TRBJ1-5	CASNLRGFNQPQHF	TGTGCCAGCAACCTGCGGGGGTTCAATCAGCCCCAGCATTTT
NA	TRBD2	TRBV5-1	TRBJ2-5	CASSYSGTSGETQYF	TGCGCCAGCAGCTATTCCGGGACTAGCGGTGAGACCCAGTACTTC
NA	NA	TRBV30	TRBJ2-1	CALKARGRGEQFF	TGTGCCCTAAAGGCCAGGGGTAGGGGTGAGCAGTTCTTC
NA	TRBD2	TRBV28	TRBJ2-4	CASSPGLAGGNIQYF	TGTGCCAGCAGCCCCGGTCTAGCGGGGGGGAACATTCAGTACTTC
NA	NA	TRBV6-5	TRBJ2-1	CASSYGAGDEQFF	TGTGCCAGCAGTTACGGGGCCGGGGATGAGCAGTTCTTC
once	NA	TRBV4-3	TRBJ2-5	CASSQDSAVKTQYF	TGCGCCAGCAGCCAAGATTCGGCAGTTAAGACCCAGTACTTC
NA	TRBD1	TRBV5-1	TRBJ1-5	CASSLVPQGAHYSNQPQHF	TGCGCCAGCAGCTTGGTCCCCCAGGGGGCCCACTATAGCAATCAGCCCCAGCATTTT
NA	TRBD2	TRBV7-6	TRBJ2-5	CASSLGLAGTQETQYF	TGTGCCAGCAGCTTAGGACTAGCGGGTACACAAGAGACCCAGTACTTC
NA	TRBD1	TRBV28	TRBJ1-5	CASSYQTGGNQPQHF	TGTGCCAGCAGTTACCAGACAGGGGGCAATCAGCCCCAGCATTTT
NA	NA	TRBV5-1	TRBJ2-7	CASRPSGQYYEQYF	TGCGCCAGCAGGCCCTCCGGGCAGTACTACGAGCAGTACTTC
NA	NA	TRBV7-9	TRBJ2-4	CASSFPGQIPNIQYF	TGTGCCAGCAGCTTTCCTGGACAGATACCAAACATTCAGTACTTC
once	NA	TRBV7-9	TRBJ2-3	CASSLVIGLTQYF	TGTGCCAGCAGCTTAGTAATCGGACTTACGCAGTATTTT
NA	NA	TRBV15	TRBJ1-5	CATSREEPYSNQPQHF	TGTGCCACCAGCAGAGAGGAACCTTATAGCAATCAGCCCCAGCATTTT
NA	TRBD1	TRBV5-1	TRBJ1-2	CASSWGQGYTF	TGCGCCAGCAGCTGGGGACAGGGCTACACCTTC
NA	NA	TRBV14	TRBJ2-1	CASSQEAGRHNEQFF	TGTGCCAGCAGCCAAGAGGCGGGCAGACACAATGAGCAGTTCTTC
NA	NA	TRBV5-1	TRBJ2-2	CASSLGLMENTGELFF	TGCGCCAGCAGCTTGGGGCTCATGGAGAACACCGGGGAGCTGTTTTTT
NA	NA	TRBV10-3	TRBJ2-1	CAISESTREKGNNNEQFF	TGTGCCATCAGTGAGTCGACTCGGGAGAAGGGTAACAATAATGAGCAGTTCTTC
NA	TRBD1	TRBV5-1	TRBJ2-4	CASSLGQARGNIQYF	TGCGCCAGCAGCCTGGGACAGGCGCGGGGAAACATTCAGTACTTC
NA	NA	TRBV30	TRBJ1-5	CAWSSSLVPQHF	TGTGCCTGGAGTAGCAGCCTTGTGCCCCAGCATTTT
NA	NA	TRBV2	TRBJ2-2	CASSEALLAAGELFF	TGTGCCAGCAGTGAAGCGCTTCTGGCAGCCGGGGAGCTGTTTTTT
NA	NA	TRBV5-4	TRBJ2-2	CASSHSQRNTGELFF	TGTGCCAGCAGCCACTCTCAGCGGAACACCGGGGAGCTGTTTTTT
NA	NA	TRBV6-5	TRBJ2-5	CASSYRGTPGVETQYF	TGTGCCAGCAGTTACCGCGGGACCCCTGGGGTGGAGACCCAGTACTTC